This T cell receptor beta chain was captured in a study of T cell repertoires in cytomegalovirus infection (dated by TCRdb to between 2017 and 2020). Study-level background: The peptide stimulations were aimed at well-studied HLA-B-restricted epitopes as well as recently identified HLA-C-restricted CMV epitopes, whose presentation resists viral immunomodulation. Donor HLA type was relevant to the analysis, because carriage of CMV infection together with the matching HLA type was indicated by public TCR beta signatures.

CDR1 KGHSH and CDR2 LQKENI were looked up in the germline V gene. The CDR3 holds 18 amino acids from the cysteine to the phenylalanine. The retained sequence is limited to the CDR3, 54 bases, with the frame set at the first base. The germline ends are 24 bases apart after V is trimmed by 3 bases and J by 4 bases. The meaning of the sample's treatment or condition label: in vitro stimulation with specific CMV peptide epitopes to enrich CMV-specific T cells. Reads for this sample came from an Illumina HiSeq 1500. TCRdb took the public reads, trimmed them with fastp at Q25, ran MiXCR for clone calling and kept in-frame beta chains. Here each entry gathers all rows of one CDR3 protein and keeps the most common genes and DNA. The sample includes 300,000 to 400,000 distinct CDR3 sequences, with about 29% observed a single time. Of the sample, roughly 20% falls within the top ten clones. This clonotype was seen many times. No cognate antigen has been identified for it. The sample holds no much larger clone one base away, and base qualities are not on file.

Overall study results and their limits: In both this cohort and an independent approximately 400-donor cohort, the cumulative frequency of public TCR beta family members distinguished carriers of CMV infection plus the relevant HLA type. In the ex vivo response, HLA-C-restricted CMV-specific TCR beta clonotypes were dominant, and in two of eight donors the single most frequent clonotype came from this HLA-C-restricted group.

The receptor chain draws on TRBV18 and TRBJ1-2; tentative D gene TRBD1, with 6 bases matching. The sample consisted of cultured PBMCs, taken from culture after CMV antigen stimulation. The TCR originated in a human donor in good health (CMV status not recorded). Some clones in this sample may be carry-over from other donors' samples. DNA sequence: TGTGCCAGCTCACCCACACTAACAAGGGGGGCAAGACTCTATGGCTACACCTTC. It codes for CASSPTLTRGARLYGYTF.